The source of this T cell receptor (beta chain) is a study of blood T cell repertoires in COVID-19. Overall study context: COVID-19 samples, acute and convalescent, were from the United States, Italy and Spain. PBMCs, B-cell-depleted T cells, or T cells provided the cDNA or gDNA that made up the material.

The trim removed 2 bases at V and 5 bases at J, leaving 11 bases unmatched. Germline V gene lookup returns CDR1 MNHEY and CDR2 SVGEGT. This CDR3 is 18 amino acids long. Original data processing: Reference gene primer amplification gave estimated nucleated cell counts. The table came from immunoSEQ multiplex PCR; TCRdb's copy has only in-frame clones and leaves some out. The DNA gave D and trimming, while V, J and clone size come from that table. The sample records under 150,000 clones, about 76% being singletons. This chain joins TRBV6-2 or TRBV6-3 and TRBJ2-1, with 11 bases lining up with TRBD2. Sequenced sample: peripheral blood. The sequence was collected from a woman aged 55-75 years with active or convalescent COVID-19. The CDR3 DNA reads as TGTGCCAGCAGTTACAATTTGGGACTAGCGGAATTGAACAATGAGCAGTTCTTC. It encodes CASSYNLGLAELNNEQFF.